These 28 T cell receptor beta chains were all obtained from the same sample, sequenced in a study of T cell responses to AZD1222 COVID-19 vaccine (dated by TCRdb to about 2021). The protocol used for the library was the immunoSEQ multiplex PCR assay. In its TCRdb copy, this immuneACCESS table keeps in-frame sequences only and misses some clones. Where compared with another copy, unresolved V genes explain less than half of these, and the others have no known cause. In all, the sample holds 150,000 to 200,000 clones, and 91% of those were seen once. Together, the top ten hold approximately 1.8% of the sample. Per the publication, the time point label means: about 28 days (+/-7) after the second vaccine dose. The specimen comprised peripheral blood, sampled 28 days after the second AZD1222 dose. The receptors derive from an adult who received the AZD1222 COVID-19 vaccine.

The V gene is TRBV4-1, the J gene TRBJ2-1, with 7 bases lining up with TRBD2. Trimming cost V 4 bases and J 3 bases; bases outside gene matches: 6. The CDR3 totals 15 residues. Germline V gene lookup returns CDR1 MGHRA and CDR2 YSYEKL. CDR3 sequence reads: CASSLLGGVYNEQFF. For the CDR3, the DNA is TGCGCCAGCAGCCTCCTTGGGGGGGTCTACAATGAGCAGTTCTTC.

The chain couples TRBV7-9 to TRBJ1-2; no clear D gene. This CDR3 has 14 amino acids. The V end was cut by 2 bases, the J end by 4 bases, with 11 bases between. CDR1 and CDR2 (germline): SEHNR, FQNEAQ (reference sequence). CDR3 sequence (DNA): TGTGCCAGCAGCTTAAAGGGAACAACCTATGGCTACACCTTC. This sequence encodes CASSLKGTTYGYTF.

V is TRBV3-1 (or the pseudogene TRBV3-2) and J is TRBJ2-2; perhaps D is TRBD1 or TRBD2 (5 bases each). Per the germline V gene, CDR1 is LGHDT and CDR2 is YNNKEL (reference sequence). The V end lost 0 bases, the J end lost 6 bases, and 11 bases lay between the germline ends. The CDR3 loop spans 15 amino acids. The CDR3 coding sequence is TGTGCCAGCAGCCAAGAAACGAGAGGGGCCGGGGAGCTGTTTTTT. Translation: CASSQETRGAGELFF.

V usage is TRBV29-1 and J usage is TRBJ1-1; D gene unclear. This CDR3 region has 15 residues. From germline, CDR1 is SQVTM and CDR2 ANQGSEA. The V end lost 3 bases, the J end lost 0 bases, and 14 bases lay between the germline ends. CDR3 loop: CSVEVLSLMNTEAFF. The CDR3 DNA is TGCAGCGTTGAGGTCTTGAGCCTCATGAACACTGAAGCTTTCTTT.

This chain connects TRBV6-5 to TRBJ2-1; 9 nucleotides align to TRBD1. Germline V gene sequence: CDR1 MNHEY, CDR2 SVGAGI. J gave up 2 bases and V 6 bases, and 5 bases lay outside the gene matches. This CDR3 comprises 15 residues. CDR3 region: CASRIQGAAYNEQFF. The CDR3 nucleotides read TGTGCCAGCAGGATACAGGGGGCCGCCTACAATGAGCAGTTCTTC.

The chain couples TRBV27 to TRBJ1-5; unclear D gene. V lost 4 bases to trimming and J lost 7 bases, with 20 bases between them. Germline-derived CDR1 and CDR2 are MNHEY and SMNVEV (reference sequence). The CDR3 length is 16 residues. CDR3 bases: TGTGCCAGCAGTTCCATCCCCCCCAGATCTTACCAGCCCCAGCATTTT. Amino acids: CASSSIPPRSYQPQHF.

This chain joins TRBV5-1 and TRBJ1-1; TRBD1 is a possible D gene (5 bases). V lost 2 bases and J lost 1, with 12 bases in between. The germline V gene encodes CDR1 SGHRS and CDR2 YFSETQ. CDR3 size: 15 residues. For the CDR3, the DNA is TGCGCCAGCAGCTTTACGGTTCAGGGGAACACTGAAGCTTTCTTT. Its protein is CASSFTVQGNTEAFF.

The chain is built from TRBV7-9 and TRBJ2-3; 10 bases fit TRBD2. The CDR3 contains 15 residues. Germline V CDR1 and CDR2: SEHNR, FQNEAQ (reference sequence). V gave up 0 bases and J gave up 6 bases; unmatched junction bases: 3. The CDR3 DNA follows: TGTGCCAGCAGCTTAGCGCAGACTAGCGGGGATACGCAGTATTTT. This sequence encodes CASSLAQTSGDTQYF. Full variable domain (rest looked up from reference TRBV7-9 and TRBJ2-3): DTGVSQNPRHKITKRGQNVTFRCDPISEHNRLYWYRQTLGQGPEFLTYFQNEAQLEKSRLLSDRFSAERPKGSFSTLEIQRTEQGDSAMYLCASSLAQTSGDTQYFGPGTRLTVL.

V is TRBV4-1 and J is TRBJ1-1; D is ambiguous. There are 13 residues in the CDR3. V lost 4 bases, J lost 7 bases, and 13 bases lay in between. Germline loops: CDR1 MGHRA, CDR2 YSYEKL. CDR3 residues: CASSLDGRLEAFF. DNA for the CDR3: TGCGCCAGCAGCCTGGATGGGCGACTTGAAGCTTTCTTT.

The rearrangement uses TRBV27 and TRBJ2-2; D not resolved. CDR3 length: 16 amino acids. Trimming removed 6 bases from V and 1 base from J, with 15 bases in between. The germline gives CDR1 MNHEY, CDR2 SMNVEV (reference sequence). The CDR3 region is CASRTAVQVNTGELFF. For the CDR3, the DNA is TGTGCCAGCAGGACGGCCGTTCAAGTGAACACCGGGGAGCTGTTTTTT.

A word on this clone: Other DNA sequences of this sample code for an identical CDR3. The chain couples TRBV7-8 to TRBJ2-2, with TRBD2 matching 7 bases. CDR1 SGHVS and CDR2 FQNEAQ come from the germline V gene. V lost 5 bases and J lost 0; bases outside the gene matches: 3. The CDR3 extends over 15 amino acids. The CDR3 region has the DNA TGTGCCAGCAGCCCAAGCGGGACGAACACCGGGGAGCTGTTTTTT. It translates to CASSPSGTNTGELFF.

The V gene is TRBV21-1, the J gene TRBJ2-7. TRBV21-1 is shown as a pseudogene. This CDR3 contains 14 residues. The CDR3 nucleotides are TGTGCCAGCAGCAAAGGGGGAAGGGCCTACGAGCAGTACTTC. Translating gives CASSKGGRAYEQYF.

The chain is built from TRBV6-5 and TRBJ2-7; TRBD1 is a possible D gene (5 bases). The V end lost 6 bases, the J end lost 3 bases, and 12 bases lay between the germline ends. There are 13 residues in the CDR3. CDR1 is MNHEY, CDR2 SVGAGI, per germline. The CDR3: CASRLGHIYEQYF. The CDR3 nucleotides are TGTGCCAGCAGACTCGGACACATCTACGAGCAGTACTTC.

The chain links TRBV7-3 to TRBJ2-7; D not resolved. V shed 3 bases and J shed 2 bases, with 8 bases lying between them. The germline gives CDR1 SGHTA, CDR2 FQGTGA. The CDR3 covers 13 residues. The CDR3 region has the DNA TGTGCCAGCAGCTTTTCACTGGCCTACGAGCAGTACTTC. It encodes CASSFSLAYEQYF.

In DNA form, the CDR3 reads TGTGCCAGCTCACCGAGGTTAGACAATTCACCCCTCCACTTT. This codes for CASSPRLDNSPLHF. This sequence joins TRBV18 and TRBJ1-6; unclear D gene. The CDR3 covers 14 residues. V gave up 3 bases and J gave up 7 bases, with 10 bases separating them. Germline V gene data show CDR1 as KGHSH and CDR2 as LQKENI.

The chain employs TRBV19 and TRBJ1-4; 9 bases match TRBD1. V lost 4 bases to trimming and J lost 0 bases; unmatched junction nucleotides: 15. This CDR3 comprises 20 residues. The germline V gene encodes CDR1 LNHDA and CDR2 SQIVND (reference sequence). CDR3 in amino acids: CASSTPRTGAHSSTNEKLFF. CDR3 DNA: TGTGCCAGTAGTACCCCCCGGACAGGGGCGCATTCTTCAACTAATGAAAAACTGTTTTTT. The full variable domain, its missing parts supplied by reference TRBV19 and TRBJ1-4, is DGGITQSPKYLFRKEGQNVTLSCEQNLNHDAMYWYRQDPGQGLRLIYYSQIVNDFQKGDIAEGYSVSREKKESFPLTVTSAQKNPTAFYLCASSTPRTGAHSSTNEKLFFGSGTQLSVL.

This chain links TRBV3-1 (or the pseudogene TRBV3-2) with TRBJ1-2; TRBD1 might be the D (6 bases). CDR3 length: 12 amino acids. Germline values: CDR1 LGHDT, CDR2 YNNKEL (reference sequence). V lost 5 bases and J 3 bases, leaving 7 bases between the germline ends. The CDR3 here is CASSYRDYGYTF. CDR3 DNA sequence: TGTGCCAGCAGCTACAGGGACTATGGCTACACCTTC.

V and J are TRBV10-1 and TRBJ1-2, with D unclear. V lost 3 bases and J 5 bases, leaving 10 bases between the germline ends. CDR3 length equals 13 residues. Germline CDR1 is WNHNN and CDR2 is SYGVQD (reference sequence). The CDR3 reads CASSDHREYGYTF. The CDR3 DNA reads as TGCGCCAGCAGTGATCACAGAGAATATGGCTACACCTTC.

The chain combines TRBV5-1 with TRBJ1-1, with D hard to call. The CDR3 is 14 amino acids. Trimming pared 4 bases from V and 4 bases from J, leaving 14 bases between. The germline gives CDR1 SGHRS, CDR2 YFSETQ. DNA for the CDR3: TGCGCCAGCAGCGTGGTCAAAGGAATCACTGAAGCTTTCTTT. Protein: CASSVVKGITEAFF.

The rearrangement uses TRBV5-8 and TRBJ2-7; D possibly uses TRBD1 or TRBD2 (6 bases each). CDR3 size: 16 residues. V lost 1 base and J lost 3, with 17 bases in between. Germline V gives CDR1 SGHTS, CDR2 YDEGEE. The CDR3 sequence is CASSLYRGTSNYEQYF. The CDR3 DNA reads as TGTGCCAGCAGCTTGTATCGGGGGACAAGCAACTACGAGCAGTACTTC. The full variable domain, completed using reference TRBV5-8 and TRBJ2-7, is EAGVTQSPTHLIKTRGQQATLRCSPISGHTSVYWYQQALGLGLQFLLWYDEGEERNRGNFPPRFSGRQFPNYSSELNVNALELEDSALYLCASSLYRGTSNYEQYFGPGTRLTVT.

The chain couples TRBV15 to TRBJ1-2; D remains ambiguous. The CDR3 covers 15 residues. V was pared by 2 bases and J by 0 bases, with 10 bases between. The V gene's germline CDR1 is LNHNV and CDR2 YYDKDF (reference sequence). The CDR3 reads CATSRKQRANYGYTF. The DNA for the CDR3 is TGTGCCACCAGCAGAAAACAAAGAGCTAACTATGGCTACACCTTC.

The chain joins TRBV7-2 to TRBJ1-3; 8 bases are a match to TRBD1. This CDR3 spans 15 amino acids. The junction had 5 bases not matched to a gene; V was cut back by 5 bases and J by 2 bases. Germline CDR1 reads SGHTA; CDR2 reads FQGNSA. CDR3 DNA sequence: TGTGCCAGCAGCGGATCGACAGGGGCTGGAAACACCATATATTTT. Its protein is CASSGSTGAGNTIYF.

V gene TRBV5-8 combines with J gene TRBJ1-1; no clear D gene. Trimming took off 5 bases at V and 4 bases at J, with 18 bases between the two ends. CDR3 length: 15 amino acids. Per the germline V gene, CDR1 is SGHTS and CDR2 is YDEGEE. DNA of the CDR3: TGTGCCAGCAGGTCCCCGCGACCCTCGGGCACTGAAGCTTTCTTT. Protein sequence: CASRSPRPSGTEAFF.

V and J are TRBV9 and TRBJ2-3; 11 bases fit TRBD2. V trimming: 2 bases; J trimming: 3 bases; junction bases outside the gene matches: 2. Germline V gives CDR1 SGDLS, CDR2 YYNGEE. CDR3 length equals 15 residues. The CDR3 coding sequence is TGTGCCAGCAGCGTTAGCGGGAGGGGGACAGATACGCAGTATTTT. This gives the protein CASSVSGRGTDTQYF.

This clone was seen only once. The germline gene is not matched at one end of the junction; a read error may be the cause. The chain is built from TRBV7-7 and TRBJ2-2; D may correspond to TRBD1 or TRBD2 (6 bases each). Germline lookup yields CDR1 SSHAT and CDR2 FNYEAQ (reference sequence). The CDR3 runs to 15 residues. Here the CDR3 DNA reads TGTGCTAGCAGCTTAGCGGCAGGGGAGACCGGGGAGCTGTTTTTT. It yields the protein CASSLAAGETGELFF.

The genes are TRBV29-1 and TRBJ1-2; D is ambiguous. The CDR3 is 13 amino acids. Trimming took off 5 bases at V and 1 base at J, with 11 bases between the two ends. The germline CDR1 and CDR2 sequences are SQVTM and ANQGSEA. The CDR3 DNA sequence: TGCAGCGTTCCCAAAGGAGGTAACTATGGCTACACCTTC. As protein: CSVPKGGNYGYTF.

The chain carries TRBV12-5 and TRBJ1-3; no clear D gene. Trimming took 4 bases from V and 3 from J, leaving 19 bases between them. The CDR3 contains 17 residues. Per the germline V gene, CDR1 is LGHNT and CDR2 is FRNRAP. The CDR3 DNA sequence: TGTGCTAGTGGTTCCCCTTCCTGGGGAGCGGATGGAAACACCATATATTTT. It is translated as CASGSPSWGADGNTIYF.

The chain uses TRBV11-2 and TRBJ1-6; weak D call: TRBD1 (5 bases). CDR3 length: 17 amino acids. Germline loops: CDR1 SGHAT, CDR2 FQNNGV. Trimming shortened V by 0 bases and J by 7 bases, and 16 bases separated the two germline ends. CDR3 region: CASSLEPPRQGNSPLHF. In DNA form, the CDR3 reads TGTGCCAGCAGCTTAGAACCCCCCCGCCAGGGCAATTCACCCCTCCACTTT.